A selection of T cell receptor beta chains follows, all from one sample in a study of T cell responses to AZD1222 COVID-19 vaccine. Assay: immunoSEQ multiplex PCR; the TCRdb copy retains only in-frame clones and omits some. In the table there are 150,000 to 200,000 clones, about 94% of which are singletons. Source: peripheral blood, taken on day 0 of AZD1222 vaccination. The origin of the receptors is an adult in good health. Both conserved end residues are part of each CDR3. A D gene is named only where the DNA matches it firmly. Expanded clones are given a class, and other clones once, few, many or no size at all.

clone size: .
D gene: .
J gene: TRBJ2-1
V gene: TRBV2
CDR3 DNA: TGTGCCAGCAGTGAAGGTCGACTCTACTACAATGAGCAGTTCTTC
CDR3 protein: CASSEGRLYYNEQFF

clone size: .
D gene: TRBD1
J gene: TRBJ2-1
V gene: TRBV28
CDR3 DNA: TGTGCCAGCATCAGGGGGGACAGGGCCATGGATGAGCAGTTCTTC
CDR3 protein: CASIRGDRAMDEQFF

clone size: .
D gene: .
J gene: TRBJ1-6
V gene: TRBV28
CDR3 DNA: TGTGCCAGCAGTTTATACGATGGGTCGAATTCACCCCTCCACTTT
CDR3 protein: CASSLYDGSNSPLHF

clone size: .
D gene: .
J gene: TRBJ1-1
V gene: TRBV15
CDR3 DNA: TGTGCCACCAGCAGAGAGGCAGGGGACACTGAAGCTTTCTTT
CDR3 protein: CATSREAGDTEAFF

clone size: .
D gene: TRBD1
J gene: TRBJ2-5
V gene: TRBV5-1
CDR3 DNA: TGCGCCAGCAGCTTGGGGGCAGGGGGAGAGACCCAGTACTTC
CDR3 protein: CASSLGAGGETQYF

clone size: .
D gene: TRBD2
J gene: TRBJ2-7
V gene: TRBV27
CDR3 DNA: TGTGCCAGCAGCCCTAGACTAGCGGGACTCTACGAGCAGTACTTC
CDR3 protein: CASSPRLAGLYEQYF

clone size: .
D gene: .
J gene: TRBJ2-7
V gene: TRBV20-1
CDR3 DNA: TGCAGTGCCGGGACGCAGTACGAGCAGTACTTC
CDR3 protein: CSAGTQYEQYF

clone size: .
D gene: .
J gene: TRBJ1-4
V gene: TRBV7-9
CDR3 DNA: TGTGCCAGCAGCCCGGATGAAAAACTGTTTTTT
CDR3 protein: CASSPDEKLFF

clone size: .
D gene: TRBD2
J gene: TRBJ2-3
V gene: TRBV15
CDR3 DNA: TGTGCCACCAGCAGAGATGGAGGGACTAGCGGGAGCTATACGCAGTATTTT
CDR3 protein: CATSRDGGTSGSYTQYF

clone size: .
D gene: .
J gene: TRBJ1-1
V gene: TRBV6-1
CDR3 DNA: TGTGCCAGCAGTGAAGCCGTCAGGGGAACTGAAGCTTTCTTT
CDR3 protein: CASSEAVRGTEAFF

clone size: .
D gene: TRBD2
J gene: TRBJ2-2
V gene: TRBV11-2
CDR3 DNA: TGTGCCAGCAGCTTGGGAAGCGGGGCGAACACCGGGGAGCTGTTTTTT
CDR3 protein: CASSLGSGANTGELFF

clone size: .
D gene: .
J gene: TRBJ1-6
V gene: TRBV7-2
CDR3 DNA: TGTGCCAGCAGCTCGGGGGGTCTTGGTAATTCACCCCTCCACTTT
CDR3 protein: CASSSGGLGNSPLHF

clone size: .
D gene: .
J gene: TRBJ2-2
V gene: TRBV6-2/TRBV6-3
CDR3 DNA: TGTGCCAGCAGTTACGTTAAATCCGGGGAGCTGTTTTTT
CDR3 protein: CASSYVKSGELFF

clone size: .
D gene: .
J gene: TRBJ2-6
V gene: TRBV30
CDR3 DNA: TGTGCCTGGACTAGGTCGATCTCTGGGGCCAACGTCCTGACTTTC
CDR3 protein: CAWTRSISGANVLTF

clone size: .
D gene: TRBD2
J gene: TRBJ2-3
V gene: TRBV5-6
CDR3 DNA: TGTGCCAGCAGTAGTATTAGCGGGAGGACGACGCAGTATTTT
CDR3 protein: CASSSISGRTTQYF

clone size: once
D gene: TRBD1
J gene: TRBJ1-1
V gene: TRBV29-1
CDR3 DNA: TGCAGCGTGTACCCTTCGACAGGGGGCTTGAACACTGAAGCTTTCTTT
CDR3 protein: CSVYPSTGGLNTEAFF

clone size: once
D gene: .
J gene: TRBJ1-2
V gene: TRBV3-1/TRBV3-2
CDR3 DNA: TGTGCCAGCAGCCAAGTGACAGATTATGGCTACACCTTC
CDR3 protein: CASSQVTDYGYTF

clone size: .
D gene: TRBD1
J gene: TRBJ2-7
V gene: TRBV30
CDR3 DNA: TGTGCCTGGGCCAAAGGGGGCCCGCCCTACGAGCAGTACTTC
CDR3 protein: CAWAKGGPPYEQYF

clone size: .
D gene: .
J gene: TRBJ1-5
V gene: TRBV28
CDR3 DNA: TGTGCCAGCAGCCCATGGCGAGCTAATTACAATCAGCCCCAGCATTTT
CDR3 protein: CASSPWRANYNQPQHF

clone size: .
D gene: .
J gene: TRBJ1-3
V gene: TRBV2
CDR3 DNA: TGTGCCAGCAGTGAAAAAGGCATTGGGTACACCATATATTTT
CDR3 protein: CASSEKGIGYTIYF

clone size: .
D gene: .
J gene: TRBJ2-5
V gene: TRBV7-8
CDR3 DNA: TGTGCCTGCGGTAGTTCAGAGACCCAGTACTTC
CDR3 protein: CACGSSETQYF

clone size: .
D gene: TRBD1
J gene: TRBJ2-5
V gene: TRBV6-5
CDR3 DNA: TGTGCCAGCATTCGGGACAGGGGGCAGCAGACCCAGTACTTC
CDR3 protein: CASIRDRGQQTQYF

clone size: .
D gene: .
J gene: TRBJ1-2
V gene: TRBV19
CDR3 DNA: TGTGCCAGTAGTATAGGGGGAGGCTATGGCTACACCTTC
CDR3 protein: CASSIGGGYGYTF

clone size: .
D gene: .
J gene: TRBJ1-4
V gene: TRBV4-2
CDR3 DNA: TGTGCCAGCAGCCAAGGACAATTGAACAGCCGGGAACTGTTTTTT
CDR3 protein: CASSQGQLNSRELFF

clone size: .
D gene: .
J gene: TRBJ2-5
V gene: TRBV5-1
CDR3 DNA: TGCGCCAGCAGCTCGACTAGTATTAGAAAAGAGACCCAGTACTTC
CDR3 protein: CASSSTSIRKETQYF

clone size: .
D gene: .
J gene: TRBJ2-2
V gene: TRBV5-1
CDR3 DNA: TGCGCCAGCAGCAGGACAGCGCTGAACACCGGGGAGCTGTTTTTT
CDR3 protein: CASSRTALNTGELFF

clone size: .
D gene: TRBD1
J gene: TRBJ1-6
V gene: TRBV5-1
CDR3 DNA: TGCGCCAGCAGCTCACAGGGGGTCAGTAATTCACCCCTCCACTTT
CDR3 protein: CASSSQGVSNSPLHF

clone size: .
D gene: TRBD1
J gene: TRBJ1-3
V gene: TRBV7-6
CDR3 DNA: TGTGCCAGCAGCGCCATGACAGGGGGCTCTGGAAACACCATATATTTT
CDR3 protein: CASSAMTGGSGNTIYF

clone size: .
D gene: .
J gene: TRBJ2-3
V gene: TRBV27
CDR3 DNA: TGTGCCAGCAGTTTAGCCGATACGCAGTATTTT
CDR3 protein: CASSLADTQYF

clone size: once
D gene: TRBD1
J gene: TRBJ2-2
V gene: TRBV10-1
CDR3 DNA: TGCGCCAGCTCCCGGGACAGGGTGAACACCGGGGAGCTGTTTTTT
CDR3 protein: CASSRDRVNTGELFF

clone size: .
D gene: .
J gene: TRBJ2-6
V gene: TRBV11-2
CDR3 DNA: TGTGCCAGCAGCCCGGACAGATACTCTGGGGCCAACGTCCTGACTTTC
CDR3 protein: CASSPDRYSGANVLTF

clone size: once
D gene: TRBD1
J gene: TRBJ1-4
V gene: TRBV19
CDR3 DNA: TGTGCCAGTAGTATCGGGACAGCCCCGAATGAAAAACTGTTTTTT
CDR3 protein: CASSIGTAPNEKLFF

clone size: .
D gene: .
J gene: TRBJ2-7
V gene: TRBV5-1
CDR3 DNA: TGCGCCAGCGGCCCGGGGAGCTCCTACGAGCAGTACTTC
CDR3 protein: CASGPGSSYEQYF

clone size: once
D gene: TRBD1
J gene: TRBJ2-7
V gene: TRBV7-3
CDR3 DNA: TGTGCCAGCAGTTGGGACAGGGGTTACGAGCAGTACTTC
CDR3 protein: CASSWDRGYEQYF

clone size: once
D gene: .
J gene: TRBJ1-6
V gene: TRBV10-3
CDR3 DNA: TGTGCCATCAGTAAGGCTGGGGCGGATTCACCCCTCCACTTT
CDR3 protein: CAISKAGADSPLHF

clone size: .
D gene: .
J gene: TRBJ2-5
V gene: TRBV7-6
CDR3 DNA: TGTGCCAGCAGCTTAGCGCGGCAGGGCATCGTAGAGACCCAGTACTTC
CDR3 protein: CASSLARQGIVETQYF

clone size: .
D gene: .
J gene: TRBJ2-5
V gene: TRBV6-2/TRBV6-3
CDR3 DNA: TGTGCCAGCAGTTTCTCGGATTCCCAGTACTTC
CDR3 protein: CASSFSDSQYF

clone size: .
D gene: .
J gene: TRBJ1-4
V gene: TRBV7-9
CDR3 DNA: TGTGCCAGCAGCTCCCAGAGGGGGGTTGAAAAACTGTTTTTT
CDR3 protein: CASSSQRGVEKLFF

clone size: .
D gene: .
J gene: TRBJ2-6
V gene: TRBV7-8
CDR3 DNA: TGTGCCAGCAGCCGAACTGGCTCTGGGGCCAACGTCCTGACTTTC
CDR3 protein: CASSRTGSGANVLTF

clone size: .
D gene: TRBD2
J gene: TRBJ2-3
V gene: TRBV7-9
CDR3 DNA: TGTGCCAGCAGCTTCCCGGGGGCGGGAGGGAAAAGCACAGATACGCAGTATTTT
CDR3 protein: CASSFPGAGGKSTDTQYF

clone size: .
D gene: .
J gene: TRBJ2-7
V gene: TRBV3-1/TRBV3-2
CDR3 DNA: TGTGCCAGCAGCCAACGCTTTGCTTGTGTCGAGCAGTACTTC
CDR3 protein: CASSQRFACVEQYF

clone size: few
D gene: .
J gene: TRBJ1-5
V gene: TRBV25-1
CDR3 DNA: TGTGCCAGCAGCCGAGGGAGCAATCAGCCCCAGCATTTT
CDR3 protein: CASSRGSNQPQHF

clone size: .
D gene: .
J gene: TRBJ1-2
V gene: TRBV27
CDR3 DNA: TGTGCCAGCAGTTCAACGACGACGAACTATGGCTACACCTTC
CDR3 protein: CASSSTTTNYGYTF

clone size: .
D gene: TRBD1
J gene: TRBJ2-3
V gene: TRBV30
CDR3 DNA: TGTGCCTGGAGTGGACAGGGTGCAAATACGCAGTATTTT
CDR3 protein: CAWSGQGANTQYF

clone size: .
D gene: .
J gene: TRBJ2-1
V gene: TRBV3-1/TRBV3-2
CDR3 DNA: TGTGCCAGCAGCCACGACCGATACAATGAGCAGTTCTTC
CDR3 protein: CASSHDRYNEQFF

clone size: .
D gene: .
J gene: TRBJ2-4
V gene: TRBV5-4
CDR3 DNA: TGTGCCAGCAGCTCCTGGGGGAGGAAGGACATTCAGTACTTC
CDR3 protein: CASSSWGRKDIQYF